The entry that follows covers one TCR beta chain sequence. Its antigen is unknown. An end of the junction differs from the germline gene, which may be a read error. The data were taken from a study of breast tumors, draining lymph nodes, adjacent tissues. Study findings and constraints: Data only fit, rather than demonstrated, lymph node origin of most tumor T cells. Most tumor T cells seemingly derive from lymph node, then expand in tumor. Tumor TCR diversity was below lymph nodes but above nontumor tissue. Tumor and nontumor repertoires were significantly more similar in luminal-like than in basal-like breast cancer.

MiXCR was run by TCRdb on the multiplex PCR reads, yielding one entry per CDR3 protein. The sample consists of about 9,000 distinct CDR3 sequences, under 50% of them appearing once. The CDR3 runs 12 residues. From germline, CDR1 is SQVTM and CDR2 ANQGSEA. The chain is built from TRBV29-1 and TRBJ1-2; D is uncertain. The sequenced material came from tumor-adjacent breast tissue. The TCR sequence derives from a female donor with breast cancer. Some clones in this sample may be carry-over from other donors' samples. Here the CDR3 DNA reads TGCAGCGTCCCGACGGTAAACTATGACTACACCTTC. Its protein is CSVPTVNYDYTF.